A single sample gave rise to the 27 T cell receptor beta chains below, sequenced in a study of lymphopenia after photon versus proton radiotherapy. TCRdb's copy holds only in-frame clones and misses some; the assay was immunoSEQ multiplex PCR. The repertoire consists of tens of thousands of clones, with roughly 90% occurring once and the leading ten covering about a sixth. The sample in question was peripheral blood, obtained from a patient treated with photon-based radiotherapy. The source of these receptors is a woman aged 40 to 50 with cholangiocarcinoma.

The chain couples TRBV28 to TRBJ1-4, with 9 positions matching TRBD1. J gave up 6 bases and V 8 bases, and 7 bases lay outside the gene matches. This CDR3 spans 14 amino acids. Germline V gene sequence: CDR1 MDHEN, CDR2 SYDVKM. The CDR3 coding sequence is TGTGCCAGCGGGTTACAGGGGGCTTATGAAAAACTGTTTTTT. It codes for CASGLQGAYEKLFF.

The V call is TRBV27, the J call TRBJ2-7, with TRBD2 matching over 10 bases. Germline-derived CDR1 and CDR2 are MNHEY and SMNVEV (reference sequence). There are 15 residues in the CDR3. After removal of 2 bases from V and 6 bases from J, the junction contained 7 bases not matched to a gene. The CDR3 DNA follows: TGTGCCAGCAGTTTACAGAACCTAGCGGGAGCCGAGCAGTACTTC. Translating it yields CASSLQNLAGAEQYF.

The gene calls are TRBV11-3 and TRBJ2-1; D is ambiguous. Trimming took 1 base from V and 8 from J, leaving 9 bases between them. In germline, CDR1 is SGHNT, CDR2 YENEEA. The CDR3 has 13 residues. The CDR3 is CASSLGLGDEQFF. The CDR3 nucleotides read TGTGCCAGCAGCTTAGGCTTAGGCGATGAGCAGTTCTTC.

V usage is TRBV5-1 and J usage is TRBJ2-1; TRBD2 matches 7 bases. V was pared by 4 bases and J by 0 bases, with 7 bases of the junction left unmatched. This CDR3 is built from 16 residues. CDR1 and CDR2 from the germline V gene are SGHRS and YFSETQ. CDR3 sequence reads: CASSPSAGSSYNEQFF. CDR3 nucleotides: TGCGCCAGCAGCCCCTCAGCGGGGAGCTCCTACAATGAGCAGTTCTTC.

The rearrangement links TRBV18 to TRBJ2-7; the D gene could be TRBD1 or TRBD2 (5 bases each). The CDR3 consists of 12 residues. V shed 4 bases and J shed 4 bases, with 8 bases lying between them. Germline V gives CDR1 KGHSH, CDR2 LQKENI. The CDR3 DNA follows: TGTGCCAGCTCACGGGACCGTTACGAGCAGTACTTC. As protein: CASSRDRYEQYF.

This chain uses TRBV7-3 with TRBJ1-1, with TRBD1 as a possible D gene (5 bases). CDR3 length equals 15 residues. The V end was cut by 4 bases, the J end by 4 bases, with 16 bases between. CDR1 is SGHTA and CDR2 is FQGTGA in the germline V gene. The CDR3 DNA is TGTGCCAGCAGCTCTGACGGACAAGGTCGCACTGAAGCTTTCTTT. This codes for CASSSDGQGRTEAFF.

The genes are TRBV5-1 and TRBJ1-1; D possibly corresponds to TRBD1 (5 bases). CDR3 length: 11 amino acids. V dropped 6 bases and J dropped 4 bases, with 7 bases sitting between them. Per the germline V gene, CDR1 is SGHRS and CDR2 is YFSETQ. As DNA, the CDR3 is TGCGCCAGCATTGGGGCCACTGAAGCTTTCTTT. Translated: CASIGATEAFF.

CDR3 in DNA: TGTGCCAGCATGGGGGCCGGGTCAGATACGCAGTATTTT. Translated, it gives CASMGAGSDTQYF. The rearrangement uses TRBV6-6 and TRBJ2-3, with D maybe TRBD1 (6 bases). The CDR3 covers 13 residues. Trimming stripped 7 bases from V and 4 bases from J, with 12 bases between. CDR1 is MNHNY and CDR2 is SVGAGI in the germline V gene (reference sequence).

The genes are TRBV6-5 and TRBJ2-7; TRBD1 agrees at 7 bases. This CDR3 comprises 14 residues. The V gene end was trimmed by 6 bases and the J gene end by 4 bases; junction bases not matched to a gene: 9. The V gene's germline CDR1 is MNHEY and CDR2 SVGAGI. CDR3 sequence: CASSSGTVKYEQYF. The DNA for the CDR3 is TGTGCCAGCAGCTCCGGGACAGTTAAATACGAGCAGTACTTC.

This chain joins TRBV29-1 and TRBJ2-7; 8 bases map to TRBD1. Trimming cost V 4 bases and J 2 bases; bases outside gene matches: 4. This CDR3 is 13 amino acids long. Germline V gene data show CDR1 as SQVTM and CDR2 as ANQGSEA. CDR3 sequence: CSVVTGGTYEQYF. The CDR3 DNA reads as TGCAGCGTTGTAACAGGGGGGACCTACGAGCAGTACTTC.

The V gene is TRBV7-3, the J gene TRBJ2-1; D remains ambiguous. V dropped 0 bases and J dropped 9 bases, with 12 bases sitting between them. CDR3 length equals 14 residues. Germline V CDR1 and CDR2: SGHTA, FQGTGA. The CDR3 DNA reads as TGTGCCAGCAGCTTAACGGGCCTGCCGGGTGAGCAGTTCTTC. Translation: CASSLTGLPGEQFF.

This rearrangement joins TRBV5-6 to TRBJ2-2, with a tentative D call TRBD2 (5 bases). V dropped 4 bases and J dropped 7 bases, with 8 bases sitting between them. This CDR3 contains 12 residues. Germline CDR1 and CDR2: SGHDT and YYEEEE. CDR3 in amino acids: CASSSGFGELFF. DNA of the CDR3: TGTGCCAGCAGCAGCGGCTTCGGGGAGCTGTTTTTT.

V usage is TRBV28 and J usage is TRBJ2-2; D is unclear. This CDR3 has 15 amino acids. V lost 7 bases to trimming and J lost 2 bases, with 14 bases between them. The germline V gene has CDR1 MDHEN and CDR2 SYDVKM. The DNA of the CDR3 is TGTGCCAGCACCCGTCGAGTAGTCAACACCGGGGAGCTGTTTTTT. The encoded protein is CASTRRVVNTGELFF.

This sequence joins TRBV9 and TRBJ2-7; D gene uncertain. The CDR3 covers 12 residues. V was trimmed by 4 bases and J by 7 bases, leaving 12 bases between them. Germline V lookup: CDR1 SGDLS, CDR2 YYNGEE. The DNA for the CDR3 is TGTGCCAGCAGCTTTTTGAACGGGGAGCAGTACTTC. Amino acids: CASSFLNGEQYF.

This chain joins TRBV28 and TRBJ1-1; D unresolved. Germline V gives CDR1 MDHEN, CDR2 SYDVKM. The V end was cut by 8 bases, the J end by 0 bases, with 7 bases between. The CDR3 sequence is 12 residues long. In nucleotides, the CDR3 is TGTGCCAGCGACGGCGTGAACACTGAAGCTTTCTTT. Its protein product is CASDGVNTEAFF.

CDR3 amino acids: CASSIGEQETQYF. In DNA form, the CDR3 reads TGTGCCAGTAGTATCGGGGAACAAGAGACCCAGTACTTC. The chain has TRBV19 and TRBJ2-5; tentative D call: TRBD2 (5 bases). This CDR3 contains 13 residues. CDR1 and CDR2 (germline): LNHDA, SQIVND (reference sequence). V lost 3 bases and J lost 2, with 7 bases in between.

The chain has TRBV28 and TRBJ2-5; no reliable D call. V dropped 5 bases and J dropped 5 bases, with 9 bases sitting between them. This CDR3 region has 12 residues. Germline CDR1 MDHEN, CDR2 SYDVKM. The CDR3 sequence is CASSLPRETQYF. CDR3 sequence (DNA): TGTGCCAGCAGTCTTCCTAGGGAGACCCAGTACTTC.

The gene calls are TRBV5-4 and TRBJ2-5, with TRBD2 matching 8 bases. The CDR3 contains 16 residues. Trimming took 2 bases from V and 6 from J; bases not matched to a gene: 12. Germline V gene sequence: CDR1 SGHNT, CDR2 YYREEE (reference sequence). CDR3: CASSFYELAVSKTQYF. The CDR3, as DNA: TGTGCCAGCAGCTTCTACGAACTAGCGGTTTCAAAGACCCAGTACTTC.

The rearrangement uses TRBV5-6 and TRBJ1-6, with D maybe TRBD1 (5 bases). The CDR3 spans 16 residues. From germline, CDR1 is SGHDT and CDR2 YYEEEE. V lost 1 base and J 0 bases, leaving 8 bases between the germline ends. CDR3 DNA sequence: TGTGCCAGCAGCTTGAGTGGGGGCTCCTATAATTCACCCCTCCACTTT. It is translated as CASSLSGGSYNSPLHF.

This clone appeared once. The V gene is TRBV25-1, the J gene TRBJ2-3; D remains unclear. Deletions cut 4 bases from V and 2 bases from J, with 7 bases between. CDR3 length equals 13 residues. Germline V lookup: CDR1 MGHDK, CDR2 SYGVNS. This chain's CDR3 is CASSVQTTDTQYF. CDR3 in DNA: TGTGCCAGCAGTGTTCAGACCACAGATACGCAGTATTTT.

The gene calls are TRBV21-1 and TRBJ1-2. TRBV21-1 is deemed a pseudogene. CDR3 length equals 14 residues. The CDR3, as DNA: TGTGCCAGCAGCACAAGGCAGTATTCGGGTCCCTACACCTTC. This encodes CASSTRQYSGPYTF.

This chain uses TRBV5-1 with TRBJ2-7; tentatively, D is TRBD2 (6 bases). This CDR3 region has 16 residues. The germline V gene encodes CDR1 SGHRS and CDR2 YFSETQ. V was pared by 2 bases and J by 0 bases, with 15 bases between. This CDR3 is CASSFGASVSSYEQYF. The CDR3 nucleotides are TGCGCCAGCAGCTTTGGCGCTAGCGTGAGCTCCTACGAGCAGTACTTC.

On this clone: A read error may produce the germline difference seen at one junction end. The chain uses TRBV5-1 and TRBJ1-5, with 9 bases aligning to TRBD1. Germline loops: CDR1 SGHRS, CDR2 YFSETQ. CDR3 size: 15 residues. The CDR3 region has the DNA TGCACCAGCAGCCGACAGGGGGATGAGGATCAGCCCCAGCATTTT. Translation gives CTSSRQGDEDQPQHF.

The rearrangement links TRBV5-1 to TRBJ2-5; the D gene could be TRBD1 or TRBD2 (5 bases each). In germline, CDR1 is SGHRS, CDR2 YFSETQ. CDR3 length equals 14 residues. Trimming removed 0 bases from V and 7 bases from J, with 13 bases in between. The DNA for the CDR3 is TGCGCCAGCAGCTTGGGGGGCGACCGGGGGACCCAGTACTTC. It is translated as CASSLGGDRGTQYF.

The chain links TRBV10-2 to TRBJ1-2, with D perhaps matching TRBD1 (5 bases). V shed 6 bases and J shed 4 bases, with 12 bases lying between them. The CDR3 is made up of 13 amino acids. Germline assignment: CDR1 WSHSY and CDR2 SAAADI. CDR3 DNA: TGCGCCAGCAGGGACACTAAGATCTATGGCTACACCTTC. It encodes CASRDTKIYGYTF.

CDR3 region: CASSQAWAEATEAFF. Here the CDR3 DNA reads TGCGCCAGCAGCCAAGCGTGGGCAGAGGCCACTGAAGCTTTCTTT. This rearrangement joins TRBV4-1 to TRBJ1-1; D call uncertain. The CDR3 runs 15 residues. Germline V gene data show CDR1 as MGHRA and CDR2 as YSYEKL. Trimming stripped 1 base from V and 4 bases from J, with 13 bases between.

The chain links TRBV10-3 to TRBJ2-5, with TRBD1 as a possible D gene (6 bases). Trimming removed 8 bases at V and 3 bases at J, with 13 bases between. The CDR3 runs to 13 residues. Germline V gene lookup returns CDR1 ENHRY and CDR2 SYGVKD. CDR3 in amino acids: CAIGRGIEETQYF. The CDR3 nucleotides are TGTGCCATCGGCAGGGGAATTGAAGAGACCCAGTACTTC.